The 5 T cell receptor beta chains below were found in one sample sequenced in a study of T cells after yellow fever vaccination (dated by TCRdb to about 2019). Library creation used 5' RACE. The reads were generated on an Illumina NovaSeq 6000. Starting from the raw public reads, TCRdb applied fastp trimming at Q25, assembled clones with MiXCR and retained in-frame beta chains. Each CDR3 protein appears once, grouped with its most common genes and DNA. Present in this sample are some 320,000 distinct CDR3 sequences, 3.5% to 4.5% of which were seen just once. Of the sample, approximately 19% falls within the top ten clones. The sample's treatment or condition label, decoded: live attenuated yellow fever vaccine strain. The sequenced sample was PBMCs, obtained 15 days after the yellow fever booster vaccination. These receptors originate from a man between 18 and 29 years old who received the YFV17D yellow fever vaccine.

Points on this clonotype: A single base separates this from a much larger clone, so it may be a read error. V is TRBV7-2 and J is TRBJ2-1; D not certain. CDR3 length: 12 amino acids. With 4 bases removed from V and 7 bases from J, the gap between germline ends came to 8 bases. Germline CDR1 SGHTA, CDR2 FQGNSA. The CDR3 region is CASSSGENEQFF. The CDR3 coding sequence is TGTGCCAGCAGCTCGGGCGAGAATGAGCAGTTCTTC. Complete variable domain (other parts from reference TRBV7-2 and TRBJ2-1): GAGVSQSPSNKVTEKGKDVELRCDPISGHTALYWYRQSLGQGLEFLIYFQGNSAPDKSGLPSDRFSAERTGGSVSTLTIQRTQQEDSAVYLCASSSGENEQFFGPGTRLTVL.

This clonotype was picked up a small number of times. V is TRBV4-3 and J is TRBJ2-7, with a tentative D call TRBD1 (6 bases). Trimming cost V 5 bases and J 3 bases, with 17 bases left between them. The CDR3 contains 15 residues. Germline V gene sequence: CDR1 LGHNA, CDR2 YSLEER. The DNA for the CDR3 is TGCGCCAGCAGCGAGGGCCCGGGACATAACTACGAGCAGTACTTC. This encodes CASSEGPGHNYEQYF.

In its sample, this clonotype was seen many times. This rearrangement joins TRBV12-3 or TRBV12-4 to TRBJ1-3; no firm D call. The CDR3 extends over 17 amino acids. The V end was cut by 5 bases, the J end by 0 bases, with 17 bases between. DNA of the CDR3: TGTGCCAGCAGTCCCCAGACACTTCTTGACTCTGGAAACACCATATATTTT. This sequence encodes CASSPQTLLDSGNTIYF.

The V gene is TRBV6-2 or TRBV6-3, the J gene TRBJ1-5; D remains unclear. Germline V gene data show CDR1 as MNHEY and CDR2 as SVGEGT. The ends were cut back, 3 bases at V and 7 bases at J, with 13 bases in the middle. The CDR3 contains 14 residues. Here the CDR3 reads CASSYGRTTQPQHF. The CDR3 nucleotides are TGTGCCAGCAGTTATGGCCGAACCACCCAGCCCCAGCATTTT.

The gene calls are TRBV4-1 and TRBJ2-7, with D unresolved. The CDR3 extends over 13 amino acids. From germline, CDR1 is MGHRA and CDR2 YSYEKL. With 6 bases removed from V and 3 bases from J, the gap between germline ends came to 12 bases. As DNA, the CDR3 is TGCGCCAGCAGGCTAGAGCCCCTCTACGAGCAGTACTTC. It specifies CASRLEPLYEQYF.